This TCR beta chain was obtained from a study of blood T cell repertoires in COVID-19. People in the exposed group encountered a COVID-19 case within 2 weeks before entering the study. Method: immunoSEQ multiplex PCR; TCRdb's copy keeps in-frame clones and lacks some. The data contain approximately 300,000 clones, 85% of them singletons. Sequencing used PBMCs or T cells enriched from blood (not recorded which). The TCR was taken from a woman aged 25-40 years who had been exposed to COVID-19.

CDR3 sequence: CASRQSNTDTQYF. CDR3 in DNA: TGTGCCAGCAGACAGTCAAACACAGATACGCAGTATTTT. This chain connects TRBV5-6 to TRBJ2-3; D gene ambiguous. The V end lost 5 bases, the J end lost 2 bases, and 9 bases lay between the germline ends. Per the germline V gene, CDR1 is SGHDT and CDR2 is YYEEEE. This CDR3 contains 13 residues. Looking up the rest from reference TRBV5-6 and TRBJ2-3 gives the full variable domain: DAGVTQSPTHLIKTRGQQVTLRCSPKSGHDTVSWYQQALGQGPQFIFQYYEEEERQRGNFPDRFSGHQFPNYSSELNVNALLLGDSALYLCASRQSNTDTQYFGPGTRLTVL.